The following is a T cell receptor (beta chain) sequence with its context. One junction end disagrees with the germline gene, perhaps due to a read error. Other DNA sequences in this specimen translate into the identical CDR3. The CDR3 runs 16 residues. Germline-derived CDR1 and CDR2 are SGHRS and YFSETQ. This specimen belongs to a study of cytomegalovirus exposure and HLA in healthy donors. PCR amplification relied on 60 Vbeta primers (plus 13 Jbeta primers). The data were produced by immunoSEQ multiplex PCR, yet TCRdb's version contains in-frame clones alone and is incomplete. The sample has about 140,000 clones; about 77% are singletons.

Sequenced material: PBMCs. The receptor comes from a female donor in good health and CMV-seronegative. The rearrangement uses TRBV5-1 and TRBJ1-1, with D possibly being TRBD1 (6 bases). The CDR3 reads CASSLLRGRMNTEAFF. The CDR3 region has the DNA TGTGCCAGCAGCTTGCTGCGGGGGCGCATGAACACTGAAGCTTTCTTT.